This T cell receptor (beta chain) was recorded in a study of blood T cell repertoires in COVID-19. As for the study in general: Nucleic acid was either cDNA or gDNA, and it came from T cells, B-cell-depleted T cells, or PBMCs.

Germline CDR1 reads SGHTS; CDR2 reads YDEGEE. Trimming shortened V by 5 bases and J by 0 bases, and 12 bases separated the two germline ends. The CDR3 sequence is 15 residues long. The assay was immunoSEQ multiplex PCR, and TCRdb's table has in-frame clones only and misses some. The sample consists of about 250,000 clones, about 91% of them appearing once. The chain joins TRBV5-8 to TRBJ1-3, with D maybe TRBD1 (6 bases). What was sequenced was peripheral blood. The receptor was derived from a woman aged 25 to 39 with COVID-19, enrolled during active disease. DNA for the CDR3: TGTGCCAGCAGTTCCGGGACAACCTCTGGAAACACCATATATTTT. The encoded protein is CASSSGTTSGNTIYF. The whole variable domain, remainder taken from reference TRBV5-8 and TRBJ1-3, is EAGVTQSPTHLIKTRGQQATLRCSPISGHTSVYWYQQALGLGLQFLLWYDEGEERNRGNFPPRFSGRQFPNYSSELNVNALELEDSALYLCASSSGTTSGNTIYFGEGSWLTVV.